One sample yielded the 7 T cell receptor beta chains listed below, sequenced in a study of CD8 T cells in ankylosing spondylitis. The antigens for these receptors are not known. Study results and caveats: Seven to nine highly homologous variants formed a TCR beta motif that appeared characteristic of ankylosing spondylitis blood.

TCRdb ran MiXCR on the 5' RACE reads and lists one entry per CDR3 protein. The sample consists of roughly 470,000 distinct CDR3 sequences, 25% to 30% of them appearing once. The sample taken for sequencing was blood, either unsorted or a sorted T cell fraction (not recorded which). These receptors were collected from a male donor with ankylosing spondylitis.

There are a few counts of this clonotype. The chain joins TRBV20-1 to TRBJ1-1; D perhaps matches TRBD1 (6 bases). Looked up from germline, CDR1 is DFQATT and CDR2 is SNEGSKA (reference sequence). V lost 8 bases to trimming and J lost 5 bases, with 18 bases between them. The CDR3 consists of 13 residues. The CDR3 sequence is CSSIQGRWTEAFF. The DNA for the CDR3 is TGCAGTTCTATACAGGGACGGTGGACTGAAGCTTTCTTT.

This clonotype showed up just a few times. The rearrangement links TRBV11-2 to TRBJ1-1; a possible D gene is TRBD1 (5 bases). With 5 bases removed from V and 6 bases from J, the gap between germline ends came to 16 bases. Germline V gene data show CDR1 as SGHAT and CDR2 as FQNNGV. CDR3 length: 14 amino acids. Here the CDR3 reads CASSRDPRGPEAFF. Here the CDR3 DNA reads TGTGCCAGCAGCCGGGACCCTCGCGGGCCTGAAGCTTTCTTT.

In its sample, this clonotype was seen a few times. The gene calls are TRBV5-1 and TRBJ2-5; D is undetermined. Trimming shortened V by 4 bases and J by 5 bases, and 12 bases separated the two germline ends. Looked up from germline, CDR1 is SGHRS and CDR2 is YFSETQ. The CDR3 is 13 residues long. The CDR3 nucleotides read TGCGCCAGCAGCCCGAGGAATGGGGAGACCCAGTACTTC. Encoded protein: CASSPRNGETQYF.

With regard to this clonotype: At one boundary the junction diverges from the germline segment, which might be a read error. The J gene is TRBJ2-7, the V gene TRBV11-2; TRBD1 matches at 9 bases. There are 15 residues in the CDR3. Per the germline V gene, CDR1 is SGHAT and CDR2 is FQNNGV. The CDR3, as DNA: TGTGCCAGCACCTTAGGGGGACAGGGCCGCAACGAGCAGTACTTC. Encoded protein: CASTLGGQGRNEQYF.

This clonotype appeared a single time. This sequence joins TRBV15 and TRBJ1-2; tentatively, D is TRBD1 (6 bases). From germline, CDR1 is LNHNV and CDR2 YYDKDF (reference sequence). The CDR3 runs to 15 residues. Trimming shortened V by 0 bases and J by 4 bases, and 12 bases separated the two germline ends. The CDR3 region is CATSRDIDRRYGYTF. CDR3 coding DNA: TGTGCCACCAGCAGAGATATTGACAGGCGCTATGGCTACACCTTC.

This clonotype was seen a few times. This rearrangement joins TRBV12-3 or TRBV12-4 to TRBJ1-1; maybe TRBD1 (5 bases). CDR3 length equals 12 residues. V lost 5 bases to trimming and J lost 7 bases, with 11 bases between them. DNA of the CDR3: TGTGCCAGCAGTGACCGGGACGGTGAAGCTTTCTTT. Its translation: CASSDRDGEAFF.

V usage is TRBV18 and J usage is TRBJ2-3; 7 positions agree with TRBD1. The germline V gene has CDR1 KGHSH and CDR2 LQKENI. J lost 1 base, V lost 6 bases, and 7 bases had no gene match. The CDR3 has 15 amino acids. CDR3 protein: CASSQRGPRTDTQYF. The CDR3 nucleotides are TGTGCCAGCTCCCAGAGGGGGCCCCGCACAGATACGCAGTATTTT.